The 10 T cell receptor beta chains given below trace back to one sample, sequenced in a study of blood T cells in healthy people across ages. With a J-beta primer mix and a sample-barcoded 5' primer, a second PCR ran about 7 to 11 cycles. TCRdb reanalysed the 5' RACE reads using MiXCR and keeps one entry per CDR3 protein. The sample lists fewer than 2,000,000 distinct CDR3 sequences; 30% to 40% were seen once. The sample comprised blood. These TCRs come from a woman in her twenties or thirties in good health.

This chain joins TRBV2 and TRBJ2-7, with D possibly TRBD2 on 5 matching bases. Trimming cost V 4 bases and J 0 bases, with 31 bases left between them. Germline-derived CDR1 and CDR2 are SNHLY and FYNNEI. The CDR3 consists of 21 residues. CDR3 residues: CASSATRTPTVTQYASYEQYF. The CDR3, as DNA: TGTGCCAGCAGTGCAACGAGGACTCCGACCGTCACACAATACGCCTCCTACGAGCAGTACTTC.

The gene calls are TRBV7-2 and TRBJ2-7; 11 bases fit TRBD2. The germline V gene encodes CDR1 SGHTA and CDR2 FQGNSA. With V trimmed by 5 bases and J by 7 bases, 7 bases remained unmatched. This CDR3 region has 14 residues. The CDR3 region has the DNA TGTGCCAGCAGCGTGTACCGGACTAGCGGGGAGCAGTACTTC. This encodes CASSVYRTSGEQYF.

This clonotype was found a few times. This sequence joins TRBV5-1 and TRBJ2-7; 7 nucleotides align to TRBD1. CDR1 SGHRS and CDR2 YFSETQ come from the germline V gene. J was trimmed by 4 bases and V by 4 bases; bases with no gene match: 5. The length of the CDR3 is 13 residues. The CDR3 sequence is CASSVQQGYEQYF. Written as DNA, the CDR3 is TGCGCCAGCAGCGTTCAACAGGGGTACGAGCAGTACTTC.

This clonotype was observed at least ten times. This chain uses TRBV4-1 with TRBJ2-1; maybe TRBD2 (5 bases). The V end was cut by 8 bases, the J end by 0 bases, with 14 bases between. CDR1 is MGHRA and CDR2 is YSYEKL in the germline V gene. The CDR3 loop spans 15 amino acids. Here the CDR3 reads CASRLAYSSYNEQFF. CDR3 DNA: TGCGCCAGCCGTTTAGCGTATAGCTCCTACAATGAGCAGTTCTTC.

This clonotype has only a few counts. The genes are TRBV20-1 and TRBJ1-1; D remains ambiguous. The CDR3 has 11 amino acids. V was cut by 5 bases and J by 10 bases, with 14 bases left in between. The germline V gene encodes CDR1 DFQATT and CDR2 SNEGSKA (reference sequence). CDR3 in amino acids: CSAEYQGGAFF. The CDR3, as DNA: TGCAGTGCTGAATACCAAGGAGGAGCTTTCTTT.

The rearrangement joins TRBV10-3 to TRBJ1-1, with 7 bases identical to TRBD1. Per the germline V gene, CDR1 is ENHRY and CDR2 is SYGVKD. The CDR3 contains 14 residues. Trimming removed 10 bases from V and 1 base from J; junction bases left unmatched: 9. The CDR3 protein is CATRTGAENTEAFF. CDR3 sequence (DNA): TGTGCCACACGAACAGGGGCCGAGAACACTGAAGCTTTCTTT.

This clonotype was seen a few times. This chain links TRBV6-1 with TRBJ1-3; D unresolved. The V gene lost 7 bases and the J gene lost 0 bases, with 16 bases spanning the gap. This CDR3 comprises 16 residues. Per the germline V gene, CDR1 is MNHNS and CDR2 is SASEGT. CDR3 amino acids: CASTLEATFSGNTIYF. CDR3 DNA sequence: TGTGCCAGCACCCTAGAGGCAACTTTCTCTGGAAACACCATATATTTT.

The gene calls are TRBV28 and TRBJ2-7, with D perhaps given as TRBD1 or TRBD2 (5 bases each). V lost 0 bases and J lost 2, with 11 bases in between. Germline CDR1 MDHEN, CDR2 SYDVKM. The CDR3 has 15 amino acids. This CDR3 is CASSLWSRDPYEQYF. For the CDR3, the DNA is TGTGCCAGCAGTTTATGGAGCAGGGACCCCTACGAGCAGTACTTC. Full variable domain (remainder filled in from reference TRBV28 and TRBJ2-7): DVKVTQSSRYLVKRTGEKVFLECVQDMDHENMFWYRQDPGLGLRLIYFSYDVKMKEKGDIPEGYSVSREKKERFSLILESASTNQTSMYLCASSLWSRDPYEQYFGPGTRLTVT.

This clonotype showed up many times. The rearrangement uses TRBV10-3 and TRBJ1-1, with D unresolved. Per germline, CDR1 ENHRY and CDR2 SYGVKD. Trimming stripped 10 bases from V and 5 bases from J, with 14 bases between. This CDR3 has 12 amino acids. CDR3 DNA: TGTGCCAGCACCCGGGGAGGAACTGAAGCTTTCTTT. This sequence encodes CASTRGGTEAFF.

This clonotype was counted ten times or more. The rearrangement joins TRBV4-1 to TRBJ2-7, with a tentative D call TRBD1 (5 bases). The CDR3 length is 15 residues. Germline V gives CDR1 MGHRA, CDR2 YSYEKL. V was pared by 1 base and J by 3 bases, with 13 bases between. The CDR3 protein is CASSQAPRQGYEQYF. CDR3 DNA sequence: TGCGCCAGCAGCCAAGCCCCACGTCAGGGCTACGAGCAGTACTTC.